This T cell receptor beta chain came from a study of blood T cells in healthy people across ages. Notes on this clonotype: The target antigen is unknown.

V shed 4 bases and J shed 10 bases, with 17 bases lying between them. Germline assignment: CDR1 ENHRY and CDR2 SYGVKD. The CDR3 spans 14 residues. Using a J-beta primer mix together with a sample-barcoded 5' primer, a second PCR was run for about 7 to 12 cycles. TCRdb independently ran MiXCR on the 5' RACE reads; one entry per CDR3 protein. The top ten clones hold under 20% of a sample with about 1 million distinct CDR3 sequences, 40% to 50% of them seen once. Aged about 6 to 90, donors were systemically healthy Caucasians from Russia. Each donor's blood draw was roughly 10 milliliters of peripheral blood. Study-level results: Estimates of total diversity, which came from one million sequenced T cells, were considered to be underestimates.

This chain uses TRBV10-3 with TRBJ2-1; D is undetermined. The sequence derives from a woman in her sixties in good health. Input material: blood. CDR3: CAISVVGSSYEQFF. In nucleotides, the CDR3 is TGTGCCATCAGTGTGGTGGGTAGCTCCTACGAGCAGTTCTTC.